The TCR beta chain under discussion was sequenced for a study of T cell responses to AZD1222 COVID-19 vaccine. On this clone itself: The antigen is not known.

The CDR3 spans 12 residues. V was cut by 1 base and J by 15 bases, with 10 bases left in between. CDR1 is SGHAT, CDR2 FQDESV, per germline (reference sequence). The study, taken as a whole, reports: Recipients of AZD1222 seropositive at baseline numbered only 6 or 7.

The repertoire was sequenced with immunoSEQ multiplex PCR; TCRdb's copy has only in-frame clones and lacks some. Of about 120,000 clones listed, about nine tenths are singletons. V usage is TRBV11-1 and J usage is TRBJ1-6; no firm D call. The clonotype comes from an adult in good health. The sequencing used peripheral blood, collected on day 0 of AZD1222 vaccination. This CDR3 reads CASSLGNLILHF. The CDR3 nucleotides read TGTGCCAGCAGCTTAGGCAATTTGATCCTCCACTTT.